These T cell receptor beta chains were read from a single sample in a study of long-term antiretroviral therapy in people with HIV. Using immunoSEQ multiplex PCR, the repertoire was profiled, and TCRdb retains in-frame clones only, with some absent. Of approximately 12,000 clones in the sample, 60% to 80% were seen once. Material: unsorted PBMCs, obtained 0.8 years before starting antiretroviral therapy. The receptors were gathered from a woman between 40 and 50 years old with HIV. Each CDR3 is given with its conserved first and last residue. D genes are given only for firm matches. Clone size is shown for a subset of rows, as once, few, many or a class of expanded clone.

d_call,j_call,clone_size,v_call,cdr3_aa,cdr3_nt
TRBD1,TRBJ2-1,NA,TRBV19,CASSIGQGSYNEQFF,TGTGCCAGTAGTATCGGACAGGGTTCCTACAATGAGCAGTTCTTC
NA,TRBJ2-2,NA,TRBV15,CATRRGTGELFF,TGTGCCACCAGAAGAGGGACCGGGGAGCTGTTTTTT
NA,TRBJ1-2,NA,TRBV29-1,CSAGGFFFGYTF,TGCAGCGCCGGGGGTTTCTTTTTTGGCTACACCTTC
TRBD1,TRBJ2-3,NA,TRBV19,CASSMDRGRTDTQYF,TGTGCCAGTAGTATGGACAGGGGCCGCACAGATACGCAGTATTTT
NA,TRBJ2-3,NA,TRBV7-9,CASRTSTDTQYF,TGTGCCAGCCGAACTAGCACAGATACGCAGTATTTT
NA,TRBJ2-1,NA,TRBV6-6,CASSYRTSSYNEQFF,TGTGCCAGCAGTTATAGGACGAGCTCCTACAATGAGCAGTTCTTC
NA,TRBJ1-2,medium-sized,TRBV27,CASSPTSGGGYTF,TGTGCCAGCAGTCCCACCTCCGGGGGGGGCTACACCTTC
TRBD2,TRBJ2-1,NA,TRBV4-1,CASSQEHGAGLAGDEQFF,TGCGCCAGCAGCCAAGAGCACGGGGCGGGACTAGCGGGAGATGAGCAGTTCTTC
NA,TRBJ1-1,NA,TRBV5-5,CASSLKTALTEAFF,TGTGCCAGCAGCTTGAAAACAGCACTTACTGAAGCTTTCTTT
NA,TRBJ1-1,NA,TRBV27,CASRNQTGINTEAFF,TGTGCCAGCCGTAATCAAACAGGGATAAACACTGAAGCTTTCTTT
TRBD2,TRBJ2-5,once,TRBV7-6,CASSFSGRGETQYF,TGTGCCAGCAGCTTTAGCGGGAGAGGGGAGACCCAGTACTTC
TRBD1,TRBJ1-2,NA,TRBV28,CASQPPGGRGYTF,TGTGCCAGCCAACCTCCAGGGGGCCGTGGCTACACCTTC
NA,TRBJ2-3,NA,TRBV4-2,CASRFGPGTTDTQYF,TGTGCCAGCAGATTCGGGCCTGGAACTACAGATACGCAGTATTTT
NA,TRBJ2-5,once,TRBV19,CASSIGGGRSQETQYF,TGTGCCAGTAGTATAGGAGGGGGAAGGAGCCAAGAGACCCAGTACTTC
TRBD2,TRBJ2-7,few,TRBV11-2,CASSFSGGTYEQYF,TGTGCCAGCAGCTTTAGCGGGGGAACCTACGAGCAGTACTTC
NA,TRBJ2-7,NA,TRBV7-8,CASSLGLADYEQYF,TGTGCCAGCAGCTTAGGTCTAGCTGACTACGAGCAGTACTTC
TRBD2,TRBJ2-5,NA,TRBV10-3,CAISESLGLAGRETQYF,TGTGCCATCAGTGAGTCGCTGGGACTAGCGGGTCGTGAGACCCAGTACTTC
NA,TRBJ1-3,few,TRBV7-9,CASRGGFSGNTIYF,TGTGCCAGTCGGGGAGGCTTCTCTGGAAACACCATATATTTT
NA,TRBJ2-7,few,TRBV4-1,CASSQGRDPSYEQYF,TGCGCCAGCAGCCAAGGCAGGGATCCCTCCTACGAGCAGTACTTC
NA,TRBJ2-7,few,TRBV4-3,CASSQDFAGPGVEQYF,TGCGCCAGCAGCCAAGATTTTGCGGGACCTGGGGTCGAGCAGTACTTC
NA,TRBJ2-2,NA,TRBV14,CASSRNPHRAAGELFF,TGTGCCAGCAGCCGGAACCCTCACAGGGCGGCCGGGGAGCTGTTTTTT
NA,TRBJ1-5,few,TRBV2,CASTGTLSNQPQHF,TGTGCCAGCACAGGGACCCTTAGCAATCAGCCCCAGCATTTT
TRBD1,TRBJ2-7,NA,TRBV7-9,CASSSTQGASPTYEQYF,TGTGCCAGCAGTTCCACTCAGGGGGCTAGCCCTACCTACGAGCAGTACTTC
NA,TRBJ2-1,NA,TRBV25-1,CASARENDEQFF,TGTGCCAGCGCTCGGGAGAACGATGAGCAGTTCTTC
NA,TRBJ2-1,NA,TRBV5-6,CASSRGSTNEQFF,TGTGCCAGCAGCCGGGGGTCTACCAATGAGCAGTTCTTC
NA,TRBJ1-1,NA,TRBV6-5,CASSYSVRGTEAFF,TGTGCCAGCAGTTACTCCGTAAGGGGCACTGAAGCTTTCTTT
TRBD2,TRBJ2-1,NA,TRBV29-1,CSVEGLTGGPRYNEQFF,TGCAGCGTTGAAGGTTTAACGGGAGGGCCGAGATACAATGAGCAGTTCTTC
TRBD1,TRBJ1-5,NA,TRBV28,CASSFAGTGGPKSNQPQHF,TGTGCCAGCAGTTTTGCCGGGACAGGGGGCCCCAAGAGCAATCAGCCCCAGCATTTT
NA,TRBJ2-3,NA,TRBV29-1,CSVEEQGHSTDTQYF,TGCAGCGTTGAAGAACAGGGCCATAGCACAGATACGCAGTATTTT
NA,TRBJ1-2,NA,TRBV5-1,CASSPGWGAGYGYTF,TGCGCCAGCAGCCCCGGTTGGGGCGCGGGCTATGGCTACACCTTC
NA,TRBJ2-7,NA,TRBV28,CASRRMPGSYEQYF,TGTGCCAGCAGACGAATGCCGGGATCCTACGAGCAGTACTTC
TRBD1,TRBJ2-7,NA,TRBV5-8,CAEEVGTGSSYEQYF,TGTGCCGAGGAGGTCGGGACAGGGAGCTCCTACGAGCAGTACTTC
TRBD2,TRBJ2-7,NA,TRBV4-2,CASSQLGLVDDEQYF,TGTGCCAGCAGCCAACTGGGACTAGTCGACGACGAGCAGTACTTC
TRBD2,TRBJ2-5,NA,TRBV27,CASSPAGLAETQYF,TGTGCCAGCAGCCCGGCGGGACTAGCCGAGACCCAGTACTTC
NA,TRBJ1-4,NA,TRBV4-1,CASSHVVGNREGEKLFF,TGCGCCAGCAGCCATGTTGTCGGAAACAGGGAGGGGGAAAAACTGTTTTTT
TRBD2,TRBJ2-5,once,TRBV18,CASSPGRLAGGETQYF,TGTGCCAGCTCACCAGGAAGACTAGCGGGAGGCGAGACCCAGTACTTC
NA,TRBJ1-5,NA,TRBV6-5,CASHDYGQPQHF,TGTGCCAGCCACGACTACGGTCAGCCCCAGCATTTT
TRBD1,TRBJ1-2,NA,TRBV10-3,CAIRPGTANYGYTF,TGTGCCATCAGGCCCGGGACAGCTAACTATGGCTACACCTTC
NA,TRBJ1-5,NA,TRBV5-1,CASSTGAAGQPQHF,TGCGCCAGCAGTACCGGGGCGGCGGGTCAGCCCCAGCATTTT
NA,TRBJ2-2,NA,TRBV6-5,CASSYRGTGELFF,TGTGCCAGCAGTTACAGGGGAACCGGGGAGCTGTTTTTT
TRBD2,TRBJ2-2,once,TRBV19,CASSSPPGTSRVFGELFF,TGTGCCAGTAGTTCACCCCCCGGGACTAGCCGTGTGTTCGGGGAGCTGTTTTTT
NA,TRBJ2-7,NA,TRBV6-1,CASSERHGTGGTSEIYEQYF,TGTGCCAGCAGTGAGCGGCACGGGACAGGGGGGACTAGCGAGATCTACGAGCAGTACTTC
NA,TRBJ2-7,NA,TRBV2,CASSSGTASYEQYF,TGTGCCAGCAGTTCCGGGACGGCCTCCTACGAGCAGTACTTC
TRBD1,TRBJ2-5,NA,TRBV7-9,CASSFQLTGETQYF,TGTGCCAGCAGCTTCCAACTGACAGGGGAGACCCAGTACTTC